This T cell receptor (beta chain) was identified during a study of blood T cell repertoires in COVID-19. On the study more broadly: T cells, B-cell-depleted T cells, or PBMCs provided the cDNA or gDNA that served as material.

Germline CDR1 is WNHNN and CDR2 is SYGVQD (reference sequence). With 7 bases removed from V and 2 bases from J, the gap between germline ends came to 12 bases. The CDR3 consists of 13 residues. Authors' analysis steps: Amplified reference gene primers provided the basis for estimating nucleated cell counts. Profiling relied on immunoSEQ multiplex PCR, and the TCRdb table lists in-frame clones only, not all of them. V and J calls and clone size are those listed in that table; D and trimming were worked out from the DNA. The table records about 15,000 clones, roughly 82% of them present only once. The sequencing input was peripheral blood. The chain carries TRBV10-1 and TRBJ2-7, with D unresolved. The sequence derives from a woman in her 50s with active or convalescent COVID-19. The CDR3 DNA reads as TGCGCCAGCACCGCGGCGGAACCCTACGAGCAGTACTTC. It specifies CASTAAEPYEQYF.